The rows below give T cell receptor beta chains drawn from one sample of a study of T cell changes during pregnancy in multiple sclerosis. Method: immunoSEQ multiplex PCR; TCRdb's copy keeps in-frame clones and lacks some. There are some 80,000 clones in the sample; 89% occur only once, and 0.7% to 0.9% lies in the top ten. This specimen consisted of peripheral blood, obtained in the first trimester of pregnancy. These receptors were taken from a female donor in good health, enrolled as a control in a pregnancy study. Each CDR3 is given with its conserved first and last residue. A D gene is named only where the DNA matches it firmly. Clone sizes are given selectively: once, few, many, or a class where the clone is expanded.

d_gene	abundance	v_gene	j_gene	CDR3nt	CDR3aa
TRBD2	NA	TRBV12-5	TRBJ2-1	TGTGCTAGTGGCCCCCAGGGACTAGAAACCGAGCAGTTCTTC	CASGPQGLETEQFF
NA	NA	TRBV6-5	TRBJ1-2	TGTGCCAGCAGAGGGGTTAGTGGCTATGGCTACACCTTC	CASRGVSGYGYTF
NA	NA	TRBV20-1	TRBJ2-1	TGCAGTGTACAGACAGTCGATGAGCAGTTCTTC	CSVQTVDEQFF
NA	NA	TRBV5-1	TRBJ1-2	TGCGCCAGCAGCTCTACCGGGACGGACAGAACTGCTAGCTATGGCTACACCTTC	CASSSTGTDRTASYGYTF
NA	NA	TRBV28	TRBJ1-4	TGTGCCAGCAGTATTACAGGGCGAAAACTGTTTTTT	CASSITGRKLFF
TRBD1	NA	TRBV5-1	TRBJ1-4	TGCGCCAGCAGCTTGAGGGGGCCATTAGAAAAACTGTTTTTT	CASSLRGPLEKLFF
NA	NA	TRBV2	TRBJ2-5	TGTGCCAGCAACGAGTGGCAGGGAGAGACCCAGTACTTC	CASNEWQGETQYF
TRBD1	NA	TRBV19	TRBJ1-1	TGTGCCAGTAGTAGACAGGGAATGAACACTGAAGCTTTCTTT	CASSRQGMNTEAFF
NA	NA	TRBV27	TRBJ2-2	TGTGCCAGCAGTTTATCGTCCGGGGACACCGGGGAGCTGTTTTTT	CASSLSSGDTGELFF
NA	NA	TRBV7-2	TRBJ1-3	TGTGCCAGCAGCCTTAACTCTGGAAACACCATATATTTT	CASSLNSGNTIYF
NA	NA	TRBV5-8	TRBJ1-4	TGTGCCAGCAGCCTTCCTCTCTCCCCCAGGGAAAAACTGTTTTTT	CASSLPLSPREKLFF
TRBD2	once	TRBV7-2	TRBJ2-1	TGTGCCAGCAACCGAGCGGGGGGTAGCAATGAGCAGTTCTTC	CASNRAGGSNEQFF
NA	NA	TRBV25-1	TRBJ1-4	TGTGCCAGCCGCCCAACAGGGCCAACTCAAAAACTGTTTTTT	CASRPTGPTQKLFF
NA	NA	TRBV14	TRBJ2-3	TGTGCCAGCAGCCAAGTAACCCCCCGAGGTACGCAGTATTTT	CASSQVTPRGTQYF
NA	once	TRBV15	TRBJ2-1	TGTGCCACCAGCAGACAGGGCGCTCCGAGGAATGAGCAGTTCTTC	CATSRQGAPRNEQFF
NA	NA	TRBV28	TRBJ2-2	TGTGCCAGCAGTTTTAGTGACAGACTCACCGGGGAGCTGTTTTTT	CASSFSDRLTGELFF
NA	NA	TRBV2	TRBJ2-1	TGTGCCAGCAGTGTTGCAGGGGCCTACAATGAGCAGTTCTTC	CASSVAGAYNEQFF
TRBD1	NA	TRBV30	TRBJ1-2	TGTGCCTGGCTCTCGAGGGGGCCTCTAGGCTACACCTTC	CAWLSRGPLGYTF
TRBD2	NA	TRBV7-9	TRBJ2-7	TGTGCCAGCAGCTTAACAAGCGGGGGGAACTCCTACGAGCAGTACTTC	CASSLTSGGNSYEQYF
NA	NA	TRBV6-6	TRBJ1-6	TGTGCCAGCAGTTTCAAGGGGAGGGAAGGCTCACCCCTCCACTTT	CASSFKGREGSPLHF
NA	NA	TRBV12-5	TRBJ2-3	TGTGCTAGTGGTTTGTCTTCCACAGATACGCAGTATTTT	CASGLSSTDTQYF
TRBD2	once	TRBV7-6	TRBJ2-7	TGTGCCAGCAGCTTAGCGGCGGGAGGGTTTGGGGAGCAGTACTTC	CASSLAAGGFGEQYF
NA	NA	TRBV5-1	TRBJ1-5	TGCGCCAGCAGCGAATCCGGGACAAATCAGCCCCAGCATTTT	CASSESGTNQPQHF
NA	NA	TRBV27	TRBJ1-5	TGTGCCAGCAGGGCCGGGAATCAGCCCCAGCATTTT	CASRAGNQPQHF
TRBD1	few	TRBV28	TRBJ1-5	TGTGCCACCCGGACAGGGAAGAGTCAGCCCCAGCATTTT	CATRTGKSQPQHF
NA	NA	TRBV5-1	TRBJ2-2	TGCGCCAGCAGCTTCGGAGGCGGGAACACCGGGGAGCTGTTTTTT	CASSFGGGNTGELFF
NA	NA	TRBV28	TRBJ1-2	TGTGCCAGCAGTCCCCACCCCAGGGATCGGGAGTACTATGGCTACACCTTC	CASSPHPRDREYYGYTF
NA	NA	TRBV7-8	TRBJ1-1	TGTGCCAGCAGCTTAGTTGCGGGGGCGAACACTGAAGCTTTCTTT	CASSLVAGANTEAFF
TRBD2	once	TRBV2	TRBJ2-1	TGTGCCAGCAGTTCAAGACTAGCGGGGCTAAACAATGAGCAGTTCTTC	CASSSRLAGLNNEQFF
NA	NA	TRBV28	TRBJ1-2	TGTGCCAGCAGTTTCCTAAACATGGTCGGGTATGGCTACACCTTC	CASSFLNMVGYGYTF
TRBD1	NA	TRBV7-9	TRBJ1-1	TGTGCCAGCAGCGCTGGACAGGGGTGGACTGAAGCTTTCTTT	CASSAGQGWTEAFF
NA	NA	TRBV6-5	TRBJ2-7	TGTGCCAGCACAGGGGGGACTAGGAACGAGCAGTACTTC	CASTGGTRNEQYF
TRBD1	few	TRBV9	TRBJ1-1	TGTGCCAGCAGCTCAACTACAGGGGGCCAAGCTTTCTTT	CASSSTTGGQAFF
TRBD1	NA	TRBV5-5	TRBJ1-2	TGTGCCAGCAGCGACAGGGGATACGGATATGGCTACACCTTC	CASSDRGYGYGYTF
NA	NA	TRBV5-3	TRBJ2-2	TGTGCCAGAAGAAGAGGGACCGGGGAGCTGTTTTTT	CARRRGTGELFF
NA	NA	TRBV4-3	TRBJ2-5	TGCGCCAGCAGCCAGACCCGTGGGTCAGGCCAAGAGACCCAGTACTTC	CASSQTRGSGQETQYF
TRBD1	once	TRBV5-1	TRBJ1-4	TGCGCCACACGTGCCGGGACAGGGGGAGAAAAACTGTTTTTT	CATRAGTGGEKLFF
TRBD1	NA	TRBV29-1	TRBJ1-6	TGCAGCGATCCCTTACAGGGGGTAATGTCACCCCTCCACTTT	CSDPLQGVMSPLHF
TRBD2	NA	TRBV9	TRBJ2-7	TGTGCCAGCAGCGCTTGGGGGGGAATTGATTACGAGCAGTACTTC	CASSAWGGIDYEQYF
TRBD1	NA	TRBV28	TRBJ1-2	TGTGCCAGCAGTTTAGGGACAGCCTATGGCTACACCTTC	CASSLGTAYGYTF
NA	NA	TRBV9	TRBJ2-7	TGTGCCAGCAGCGTAGGGAGTCTCTCCTACGAGCAGTACTTC	CASSVGSLSYEQYF
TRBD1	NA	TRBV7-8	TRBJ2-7	TGTGCCAGCAGGGGAGGCCGGGACAGGGTCCGCGAGCAGTACTTC	CASRGGRDRVREQYF
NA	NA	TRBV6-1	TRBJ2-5	TGTGCCAGCAGTTCCCTCGCCGGGGAACAAGAGACCCAGTACTTC	CASSSLAGEQETQYF
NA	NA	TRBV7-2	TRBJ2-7	TGTGCCAGCAGCTCCGGGAACTACGAGCAGTACTTC	CASSSGNYEQYF
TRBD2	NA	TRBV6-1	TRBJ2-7	TGTGCCAGCTCAACCGGGGCGGGGGAAGGCTACGAGCAGTACTTC	CASSTGAGEGYEQYF
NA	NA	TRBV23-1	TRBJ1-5	TGCGCCAGCGGGAACAGGGTCCAGGCCCGGTACAATCAGCCCCAGCATTTT	CASGNRVQARYNQPQHF
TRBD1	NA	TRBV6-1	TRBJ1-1	TGTGCCAGCAGTGAACAGGGGGAGAACACTGAAGCTTTCTTT	CASSEQGENTEAFF
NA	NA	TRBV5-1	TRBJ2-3	TGCGCCAGCAGCTTGGAGGGCCCCTTACTAGGTGTAACAGATACGCAGTATTTT	CASSLEGPLLGVTDTQYF
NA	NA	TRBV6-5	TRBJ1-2	TGTGCCAGCAGAAAGACGGCGGACAGATCCTATGGCTACACCTTC	CASRKTADRSYGYTF
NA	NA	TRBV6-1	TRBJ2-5	TGTGCCAGCAGTAGAGGGGGGGGTGAGACCCAGTACTTC	CASSRGGGETQYF
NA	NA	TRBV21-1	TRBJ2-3	TGTGCCAGCAGCTCGGTAGAGGGTGCAGATACGCAGTATTTT	CASSSVEGADTQYF
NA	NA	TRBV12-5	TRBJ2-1	TGTGCTAGTGGCCAGAGCGGCGGGAATAATGAGCAGTTCTTC	CASGQSGGNNEQFF
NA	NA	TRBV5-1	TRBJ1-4	TGCGCCAGCAGCTTGGGAGATACTAATGAAAAACTGTTTTTT	CASSLGDTNEKLFF
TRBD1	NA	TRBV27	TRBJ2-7	TGTGCCAGCAGATTTACGGGACAGTTCTCCTACGAGCAGTACTTC	CASRFTGQFSYEQYF
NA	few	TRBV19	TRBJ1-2	TGTGCCAGTAGTATGGGGGCGCGGGACTATGGCTACACCTTC	CASSMGARDYGYTF
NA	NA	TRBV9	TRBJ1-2	TGTGCCAGCAGCCCCTTTACAGGGTACGACTATGGCTACACCTTC	CASSPFTGYDYGYTF
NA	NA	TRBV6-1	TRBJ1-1	TGTGCCAGCAGTGTACGCGGAGTCCGGACTGAAGCTTTCTTT	CASSVRGVRTEAFF
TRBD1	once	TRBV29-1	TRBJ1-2	TGCAGCGTTGGGTTTGGACAGGGCTATGGCTACACCTTC	CSVGFGQGYGYTF
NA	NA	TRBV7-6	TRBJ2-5	TGTGCCAGCAGCTTATCAGGAAGGCAAGAGACCCAGTACTTC	CASSLSGRQETQYF